This T cell receptor beta chain was captured by sequencing in a study of blood T cells in healthy people across ages. Next came a second PCR, run for about 6 to 11 cycles, which used a sample-barcoded 5' primer along with a J-beta primer mix. TCRdb analysed the 5' RACE reads with MiXCR anew, one entry per CDR3 protein. Of hundreds of thousands of distinct CDR3 sequences in the sample, more than 45% were seen once. V shed 4 bases and J 7 bases; nucleotides not matched to a gene: 12. This CDR3 has 15 amino acids. Germline values: CDR1 SQVTM, CDR2 ANQGSEA. The sample holds a few counts of this clonotype. A single base separates this from a much larger clone, so it may be a read error.

Specimen: blood. The source of this sequence is a man aged 25 to 40 in good health. This chain uses TRBV29-1 with TRBJ2-7, with 11 positions matching TRBD2. CDR3 residues: CSVGGTSGDFSEQYF. In nucleotides, the CDR3 is TGCAGCGTTGGCGGGACTAGCGGCGATTTTAGTGAGCAGTACTTC.